Following are 18 T cell receptor beta chains from one sample sequenced in a study of regulatory T cells in long-lasting Graves disease. Assembly of TCR beta libraries relied on iRepertoire HTBI primers together with Arm-PCR of CDR3 regions. TCRdb re-analysed the multiplex PCR reads in MiXCR, keeping a single row per CDR3 protein. Seen here are 560,000 or so distinct CDR3 sequences, 15% to 20% observed once, and the top ten hold approximately 12%. Documented time point: newly diagnosed GD, antithyroid drugs for less than 3 months. Extracted RNA from PBMCs served as the source of the TCR library. This sample also belongs to another study, concerning T cells in Graves' hyperthyroidism and ophthalmopathy.

Source: peripheral blood mononuclear cells (PBMCs), taken at new diagnosis, from a patient treated with antithyroid drugs. All receptors derive from a man aged 18 to 29 with Graves disease.

This clonotype showed up many times. The chain links TRBV29-1 to TRBJ2-1, with 15 bases that match TRBD2. Unmatched junction bases numbered 10, after V lost 4 bases and J lost 9 bases. The CDR3 totals 16 residues. Looked up from germline, CDR1 is SQVTM and CDR2 is ANQGSEA. CDR3 sequence reads: CSVASGLAGGWAEQFF. The CDR3 DNA is TGCAGCGTTGCATCGGGACTAGCGGGAGGATGGGCTGAGCAGTTCTTC.

This clonotype showed up many times. V is TRBV9 and J is TRBJ2-7; D is perhaps TRBD1 (6 bases). The CDR3 contains 14 residues. CDR1 and CDR2 from the germline V gene are SGDLS and YYNGEE. The V end was cut by 0 bases, the J end by 2 bases, with 9 bases between. CDR3 DNA sequence: TGTGCCAGCAGCGTAGGGCAGGGGACCTACGAGCAGTACTTC. Its protein is CASSVGQGTYEQYF.

In this sample, this clonotype turned up many times. The CDR3 DNA reads as TGTGCCACCAGCAGGACAGGGTCTGAAAAACTGTTTTTT. Translating it yields CATSRTGSEKLFF. The gene calls are TRBV15 and TRBJ1-4, with TRBD1 matching 7 bases. Germline V gives CDR1 LNHNV, CDR2 YYDKDF (reference sequence). The CDR3 sequence is 13 residues long. V shed 3 bases and J 7 bases; nucleotides not matched to a gene: 2. The variable domain in full, with the rest retrieved from reference TRBV15 and TRBJ1-4, is DAMVIQNPRYQVTQFGKPVTLSCSQTLNHNVMYWYQQKSSQAPKLLFHYYDKDFNNEADTPDNFQSRRPNTSFCFLDIRSPGLGDTAMYLCATSRTGSEKLFFGSGTQLSVL.

This rearrangement joins TRBV29-1 to TRBJ1-3; D may be TRBD1 (5 bases). The length of the CDR3 is 14 residues. The ends were cut back, 6 bases at V and 0 bases at J, with 12 bases in the middle. The germline CDR1 and CDR2 sequences are SQVTM and ANQGSEA. The CDR3 sequence is CSVIWRGSGNTIYF. In nucleotides, the CDR3 is TGCAGCGTCATCTGGAGGGGCTCTGGAAACACCATATATTTT.

V usage is TRBV6-1 and J usage is TRBJ1-6; D is perhaps TRBD1 (5 bases). The CDR3 has 15 amino acids. Trimming took 8 bases from V and 6 from J, leaving 17 bases between them. Germline-derived CDR1 and CDR2 are MNHNS and SASEGT. The CDR3 coding sequence is TGTGCCAGCGGCCGGCGGGGGAGGGGTAATTCACCCCTCCACTTT. This sequence encodes CASGRRGRGNSPLHF.

The chain has TRBV5-1 and TRBJ2-1; the D gene is possibly TRBD2 (5 bases). Per the germline V gene, CDR1 is SGHRS and CDR2 is YFSETQ. V shed 0 bases and J shed 9 bases, with 13 bases lying between them. The CDR3 is 14 residues long. CDR3 in DNA: TGCGCCAGCAGCTTGGAGGGAGACGGAGCTGAGCAGTTCTTC. It translates to CASSLEGDGAEQFF.

Ten or more counts support this clonotype. V and J are TRBV20-1 and TRBJ2-2; a possible D gene is TRBD2 (6 bases). Between the trimmed V and J ends, which lost 3 bases and 9 bases, there was a span of 17 bases. Germline V lookup: CDR1 DFQATT, CDR2 SNEGSKA (reference sequence). CDR3 size: 14 residues. The CDR3 spells CSARLGTSLRELFF. CDR3 nucleotides: TGCAGTGCTAGGCTCGGGACTTCGCTACGGGAGCTGTTTTTT.

In its sample, this clonotype was seen a few times. This sequence joins TRBV6-5 and TRBJ1-5, with D perhaps matching TRBD1 (5 bases). V was shortened by 2 bases and J by 2 bases, with 10 bases between the two germline ends. Germline V gives CDR1 MNHEY, CDR2 SVGAGI. The length of the CDR3 is 15 residues. The CDR3 DNA is TGTGCCAGCAGTTACCTGACGGGGGGCAATCAGCCCCAGCATTTT. Amino acids: CASSYLTGGNQPQHF.

Concerning this clonotype: At one boundary the junction diverges from the germline segment, which might be a read error. This sequence joins TRBV2 and TRBJ2-5, with 12 nucleotides matching TRBD2. CDR1 and CDR2 (germline): SNHLY, FYNNEI. This CDR3 has 19 amino acids. CDR3 sequence (DNA): TGTGCCAGCAGACGGACTAGCGGGATGGGTGGGGTCGACTCCGGTGGAAGGGACTTC. This sequence encodes CASRRTSGMGGVDSGGRDF.

The chain carries TRBV6-1 and TRBJ2-1; 7 bases match TRBD2. Trimming at V came to 8 bases and at J to 0 bases, leaving 16 bases not matched to a gene. CDR3 length equals 18 residues. The germline V gene encodes CDR1 MNHNS and CDR2 SASEGT. The CDR3 sequence is CASDSSGGIGDSYNEQFF. The DNA of the CDR3 is TGTGCCAGCGACTCTAGCGGAGGAATAGGGGACTCCTACAATGAGCAGTTCTTC.

The table lists this clonotype with a few counts. V and J are TRBV28 and TRBJ2-1; D is uncertain. CDR3 length: 14 amino acids. The V and J ends lost 4 bases and 1 base respectively, with 8 bases between them. Germline assignment: CDR1 MDHEN and CDR2 SYDVKM. CDR3 coding DNA: TGTGCCAGCAGTTACCCGAGGTCCTACAATGAGCAGTTCTTC. This gives the protein CASSYPRSYNEQFF.

This chain links TRBV12-5 with TRBJ2-3; 7 nucleotides line up with TRBD2. The germline V gene encodes CDR1 LGHNT and CDR2 FRNRAP. Germline trimming cut 0 bases from V and 6 bases from J; bases unmatched to any gene: 6. The CDR3 totals 15 residues. This CDR3 is CASGLVPAGVDTQYF. CDR3 coding DNA: TGTGCTAGTGGTTTGGTCCCCGCGGGAGTGGATACGCAGTATTTT.

This clonotype was seen many times. The rearrangement uses TRBV7-3 and TRBJ2-3; 7 bases map to TRBD1. V lost 4 bases, J lost 9 bases, and 7 bases stayed unmatched. In germline, CDR1 is SGHTA, CDR2 FQGTGA. The CDR3 is 13 residues long. The CDR3: CASSSAGGGTQYF. CDR3 nucleotides: TGTGCCAGCAGCTCCGCAGGGGGTGGGACGCAGTATTTT. Full variable domain (outside the CDR3, taken from reference TRBV7-3 and TRBJ2-3): GAGVSQTPSNKVTEKGKYVELRCDPISGHTALYWYRQSLGQGPEFLIYFQGTGAADDSGLPNDRFFAVRPEGSVSTLKIQRTERGDSAVYLCASSSAGGGTQYFGPGTRLTVL.

This clonotype was seen repeatedly, ten times or more. The chain links TRBV28 to TRBJ2-7; no definite D call. CDR1 and CDR2 from the germline V gene are MDHEN and SYDVKM. Trimming stripped 5 bases from V and 5 bases from J, with 25 bases between. The CDR3 is 17 residues long. The chain's CDR3 is CASSLGQVGSWSDEQYF. CDR3 sequence (DNA): TGTGCCAGCAGTCTCGGGCAGGTGGGGTCCTGGTCCGACGAGCAGTACTTC.

This chain uses TRBV27 with TRBJ2-5; 8 bases are shared with TRBD2. This CDR3 spans 15 amino acids. Looked up from germline, CDR1 is MNHEY and CDR2 is SMNVEV (reference sequence). J lost 1 base, V lost 5 bases, and 6 bases had no gene match. The CDR3 nucleotides are TGTGCCAGCAGTGGGGTCGGGAGGGCCCAAGAGACCCAGTACTTC. This sequence encodes CASSGVGRAQETQYF.

With regard to this clonotype: This likely came from a read error, as a far larger clone is one base away. The chain recombines TRBV7-8 with TRBJ2-3; tentative D call: TRBD2 (5 bases). Judging by the DNA end, TRBJ2-1 fits better; the J call may be wrong. Per the germline V gene, CDR1 is SGHVS and CDR2 is FQNEAQ. CDR3 length: 13 residues. This CDR3 is CASSLGLLGEQFF. CDR3 nucleotide sequence: TGTGCCAGCAGCCTCGGACTTCTCGGCGAGCAGTTCTTC.

About this clonotype: Germline and junction disagree at one end, which may indicate a read error. This chain uses TRBV20-1 with TRBJ1-4, with D perhaps TRBD1 (5 bases). Germline values: CDR1 DFQATT, CDR2 SNEGSKA (reference sequence). The CDR3 loop spans 13 amino acids. DNA for the CDR3: TGTATTGCGCTCGGGGGTTACCGTGAAAAACTGTTTTTT. Translation: CIALGGYREKLFF.

Notes on this clonotype: A clone one base away is much larger, so this may be a read error. Lacking the conserved final phenylalanine or tryptophan, this CDR3 likely reflects a read error. The gene calls are TRBV7-2 and TRBJ2-3, with TRBD2 identical over 7 bases. The ends lost 7 bases at V and 0 bases at J; junction bases unmatched: 10. The germline CDR1 and CDR2 sequences are SGHTA and FQGNSA. The length of the CDR3 is 16 residues. For the CDR3, the DNA is TGTGCCAGCATCTTGGGAGGGCGCGTCAGCACAGATACGCAGTATCTT. It encodes CASILGGRVSTDTQYL.